The T cell receptor beta chain described here comes from a study of blood T cells in healthy people across ages. General study results and limits: No conclusive comparison of naive versus antigen-experienced cells was possible with unsorted PBMCs. Investigators viewed diversity estimates from one million T cells as underestimates, the study reported.

V was pared by 5 bases and J by 5 bases, with 27 bases between. Germline CDR1 is MNHEY and CDR2 is SMNVEV (reference sequence). This CDR3 spans 18 amino acids. In this sample, this clonotype turned up a few times. Antigen: not known. Sample-barcoded 5' priming and a J-beta primer mix drove a second PCR of roughly 6 to 12 cycles. Each cDNA molecule was tagged by a template-switch adaptor that had 12 random nucleotides. Sequencing yielded, for each sample, at least 3 million paired-end reads carrying CDR3. TCRdb processed the 5' RACE reads anew with MiXCR; each CDR3 protein has one entry. This sample has 2 million or so distinct CDR3 sequences, with roughly 49% found just once.

The sequence derives from a woman aged 40-49 years in good health. Material: blood. The chain links TRBV27 to TRBJ2-5; possible D gene TRBD1, 6 bases. CDR3 protein: CASSPSSASGTPAETQYF. In DNA form, the CDR3 reads TGTGCCAGCAGTCCCAGTAGCGCCTCCGGGACACCCGCGGAGACCCAGTACTTC.